This TCR beta chain emerged from a study of shared clonotypes between healthy human individuals (dated by TCRdb to 2018 to 2020). Turning to the overall study: The cohort included three men and a couple of women between 18 and 49 years of age. Per donor, three plates each were used for CD4 naive and CD4 memory, two for CD8 naive, and one for CD8 memory. The study deeply sequenced blood TCR repertoires of five healthy adults to estimate repertoire size and the extent of clonotype sharing between individuals. Libraries were prepared and TCR repertoires were sequenced by different laboratories using diverse techniques, in order to increase sequencing depth and limit assay-specific biases. Between about 0.94 and 8.9 billion PBMCs per donor were obtained by leukapheresis.

V is cut back by 1 base and J by 2 bases, with 3 bases in the junction unmatched. As encoded in the germline V gene, CDR1 is MGHRA while CDR2 is YSYEKL. The CDR3 sequence holds 17 residues, the cysteine and phenylalanine included. Just CDR3 DNA is preserved here, 51 bases in frame from base 1. The donors were healthy, HIV-negative adults who had no recently reported acute infections or vaccinations. Every donor was a Caucasian adult residing in Nashville, Tennessee, USA. Magnetic negative selection was used to enrich CD4+ T cells, after which naive cells were positively selected on CD45RA and the negative fraction became the memory subset. Blood was obtained by leukapheresis, after which PBMCs were separated by Ficoll-Histopaque density gradient centrifugation and cryopreserved in liquid nitrogen vapor phase. Analytical flow cytometry was used to check the purity and quantity of every magnetically sorted T cell population. From each sorted fraction, genomic DNA was isolated and quantified by UV absorbance on a Nanodrop 2000c.

Using the deep immunoSEQ assay, TCR CDR3 regions were amplified from genomic DNA by multiplex PCR. For each cell subset, the extracted genomic DNA was distributed evenly across all wells of several immunoSEQ 96-well plates, and each plate served as one replicate. For sorted subsets, roughly 200 ng genomic DNA, equal to tens of thousands of T cell genomes, was loaded into each replicate PCR. Purified libraries were measured with a Qubit 3.0 fluorometer, size-checked on a Bioanalyzer 2100, and measured again with the KAPA Library Quantification kit. Every immunoSEQ 96-well plate was sequenced on a separate single-read 150-cycle Illumina NextSeq 550 flow cell. Per the authors' processing: The immunoSEQ output contained only junctional sequences without quality scores, so filtering could not match that applied to full-length reads. To assign V/J genes and CDR3, sequences were annotated against IMGT germline references using PyIR, a Python wrapper for IgBLAST v1.9. Reads with weak V/J assignments (E-value above 1e-6), missing CDR3, stop codons, out-of-frame junctions, or ambiguous translated residues were removed. V3J clonotypes were defined as sequences sharing an identical inferred V gene, J gene, and CDR3 amino acid sequence. Percentage overlap between repertoires was computed as shared unique clonotypes divided by the size of the smaller repertoire. Three approaches were used to assess repertoire richness: RTK rarefaction, the Chao1 estimator, and Recon v2.1 estimates of unobserved clonotypes. OLGA was used to compute generation probabilities for all TCRbeta clonotypes that the gDNA method yielded from a few donors. As stored in TCRdb, this immuneACCESS dataset retains in-frame rearrangements with V and J assigned. A fraction of the clones does not appear; measured against another copy, unresolved V genes explain less than half of the discrepancy, and the remainder lacks a known reason. V and J calls and clone size are copied from that table; D and trimming were computed from the DNA. This sample holds a few million clones; approximately 93% were observed only once. The ten largest clonotypes hold 0.39% of the sample.

A remark on this clone: Its specific antigen is unknown. Within one base of it there is no much larger clone, and no base qualities were kept. Other DNA sequences from this sample encode an identical CDR3 as well.

What the study reported, not specific to this receptor: Larger estimated clonotype richness was generally found for naive subsets than for memory subsets. Clonotypes shared by all four sorted-subset donors showed higher generation probabilities than non-shared clonotypes. Pairwise subsampling indicated that sequencing depth was expected to affect the degree of clonotype sharing among donors. Across several donors, approximately 4.9% of naive CD4, 3% to 3.5% of naive CD8, around 2.1% of memory CD4, and approximately 0.4% of memory CD8 clonotypes were shared. Rarefaction of sorted-subset datasets indicated incomplete sequencing despite the large sequencing depth. Because the study included only a small number of donors, the genetic and exposure-history diversity represented was limited. Sampling was limited to blood, and TCR repertoires in tissue likely differ from TCR repertoires in blood.

The clonotype originates from a man younger than 35 in good health. Some clones in this sample may be carry-over from other donors' samples. Rearrangement joined TRBV4-1 to TRBJ2-1; TRBD2 agrees with 12 junctional bases. Sequenced material: naive CD4+ T cells from PBMCs. The label giving this sample's cell subset or site can be read as: CD45RA+ positively selected. The CDR3 protein: CASSQGRTSGAYNEQFF. The bases are TGCGCCAGCAGCCAAGGCCGGACTAGCGGGGCCTACAATGAGCAGTTCTTC.